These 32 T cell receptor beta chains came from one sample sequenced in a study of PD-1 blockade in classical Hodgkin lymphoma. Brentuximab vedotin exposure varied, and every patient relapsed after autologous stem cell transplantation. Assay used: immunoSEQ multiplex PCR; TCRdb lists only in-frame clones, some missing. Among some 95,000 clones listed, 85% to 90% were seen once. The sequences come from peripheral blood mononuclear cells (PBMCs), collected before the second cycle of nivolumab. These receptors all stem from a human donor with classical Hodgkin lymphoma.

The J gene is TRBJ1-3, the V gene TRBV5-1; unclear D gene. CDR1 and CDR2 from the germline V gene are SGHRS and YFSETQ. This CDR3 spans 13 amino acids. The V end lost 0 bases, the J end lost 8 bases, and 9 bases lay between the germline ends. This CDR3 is CASSLDGEDTIYF. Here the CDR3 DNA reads TGCGCCAGCAGCTTGGATGGGGAAGACACCATATATTTT.

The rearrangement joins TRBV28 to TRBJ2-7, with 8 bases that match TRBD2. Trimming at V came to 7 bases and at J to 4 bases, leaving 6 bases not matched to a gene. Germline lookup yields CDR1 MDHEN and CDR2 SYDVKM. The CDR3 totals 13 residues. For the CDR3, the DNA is TGTGCCAGCACCACCCGGGGGGGGTACGAGCAGTACTTC. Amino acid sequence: CASTTRGGYEQYF.

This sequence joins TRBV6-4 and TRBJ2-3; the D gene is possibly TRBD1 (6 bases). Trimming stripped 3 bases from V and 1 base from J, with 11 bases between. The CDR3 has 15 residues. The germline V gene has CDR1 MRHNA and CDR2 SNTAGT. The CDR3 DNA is TGTGCCAGCAGTGATCAGGGGCTACGCACAGATACGCAGTATTTT. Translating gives CASSDQGLRTDTQYF.

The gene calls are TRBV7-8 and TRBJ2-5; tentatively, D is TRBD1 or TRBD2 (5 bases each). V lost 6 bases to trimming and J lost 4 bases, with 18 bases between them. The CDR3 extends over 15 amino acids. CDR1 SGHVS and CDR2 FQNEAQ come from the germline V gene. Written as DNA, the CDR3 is TGTGCCAGCAGGAGAGACAGAGACTACCGAGAGACCCAGTACTTC. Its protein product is CASRRDRDYRETQYF.

The CDR3: CASSMVGRSNYGYTF. CDR3 DNA sequence: TGTGCCAGTAGTATGGTGGGTCGATCTAACTATGGCTACACCTTC. V is TRBV19 and J is TRBJ1-2, with D unclear. CDR1 is LNHDA and CDR2 is SQIVND in the germline V gene (reference sequence). This CDR3 is built from 15 residues. V lost 3 bases and J 0 bases, leaving 11 bases between the germline ends.

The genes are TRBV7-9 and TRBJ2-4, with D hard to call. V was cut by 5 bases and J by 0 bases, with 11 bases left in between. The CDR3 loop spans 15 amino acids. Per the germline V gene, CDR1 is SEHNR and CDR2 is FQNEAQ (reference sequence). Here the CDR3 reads CASSHELVAKNIQYF. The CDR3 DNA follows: TGTGCCAGCAGCCACGAATTGGTAGCCAAAAACATTCAGTACTTC.

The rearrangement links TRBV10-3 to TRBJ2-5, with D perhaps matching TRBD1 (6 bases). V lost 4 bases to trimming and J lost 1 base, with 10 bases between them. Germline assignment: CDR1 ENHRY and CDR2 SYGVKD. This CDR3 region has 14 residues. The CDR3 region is CAISGQGLQETQYF. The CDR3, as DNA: TGTGCCATCAGTGGCCAGGGGCTCCAAGAGACCCAGTACTTC.

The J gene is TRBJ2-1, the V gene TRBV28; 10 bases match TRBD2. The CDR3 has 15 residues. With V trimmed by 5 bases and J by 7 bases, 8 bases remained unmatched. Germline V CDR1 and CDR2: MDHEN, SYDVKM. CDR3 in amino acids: CASSLLSGGRNEQFF. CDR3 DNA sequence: TGTGCCAGCAGTCTCCTTAGCGGGGGGCGGAATGAGCAGTTCTTC.

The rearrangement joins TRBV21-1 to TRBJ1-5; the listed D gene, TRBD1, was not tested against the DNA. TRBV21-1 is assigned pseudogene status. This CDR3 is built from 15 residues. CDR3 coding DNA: TGTGCCAGCAGCAAAGACCAGGGCGTGATTCAGCCCCAGCATTTT. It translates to CASSKDQGVIQPQHF.

The DNA of the CDR3 is TGTGCCAGCAGGCGTACGGGGGGAGACAGCTACGAGCAGTACTTC. Its translation: CASRRTGGDSYEQYF. The chain joins TRBV6-6 to TRBJ2-7, with 7 bases lining up with TRBD2. Germline-derived CDR1 and CDR2 are MNHNY and SVGAGI (reference sequence). This CDR3 spans 15 amino acids. With 6 bases clipped from V and 3 bases from J, the junction kept 11 bases outside the gene matches.

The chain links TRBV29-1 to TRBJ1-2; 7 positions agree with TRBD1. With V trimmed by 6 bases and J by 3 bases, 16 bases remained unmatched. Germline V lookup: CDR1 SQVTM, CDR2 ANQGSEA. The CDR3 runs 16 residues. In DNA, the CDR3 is TGCAGCGTGCTTGGTGGGGTCACAGGGGCGGACTATGGCTACACCTTC. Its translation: CSVLGGVTGADYGYTF.

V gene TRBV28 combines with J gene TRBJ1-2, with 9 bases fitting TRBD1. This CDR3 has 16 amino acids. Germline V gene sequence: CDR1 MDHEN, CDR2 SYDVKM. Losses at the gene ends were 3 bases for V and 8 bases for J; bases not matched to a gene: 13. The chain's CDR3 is CASSFEDRGLSKGYTF. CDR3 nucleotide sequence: TGTGCCAGCAGTTTTGAGGACAGGGGACTCTCCAAGGGCTACACCTTC.

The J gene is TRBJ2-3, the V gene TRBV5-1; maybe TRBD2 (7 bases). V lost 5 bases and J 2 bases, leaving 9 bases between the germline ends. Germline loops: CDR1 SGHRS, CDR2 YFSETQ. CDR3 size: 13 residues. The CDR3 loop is CASRGGPTDTQYF. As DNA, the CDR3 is TGCGCCAGCAGGGGGGGGCCCACAGATACGCAGTATTTT.

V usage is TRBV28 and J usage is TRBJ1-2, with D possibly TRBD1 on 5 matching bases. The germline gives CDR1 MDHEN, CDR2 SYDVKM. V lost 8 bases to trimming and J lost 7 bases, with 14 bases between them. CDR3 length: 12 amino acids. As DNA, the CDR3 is TGTGCCAGCTTCGGTTGGGACGGTGGCTACACCTTC. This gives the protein CASFGWDGGYTF.

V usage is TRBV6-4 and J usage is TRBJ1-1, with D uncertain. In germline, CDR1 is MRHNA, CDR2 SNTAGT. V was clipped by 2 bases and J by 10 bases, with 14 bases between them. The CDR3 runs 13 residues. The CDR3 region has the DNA TGTGCCAGCAGTGACGATACCGGGATTAGAGCTTTCTTT. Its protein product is CASSDDTGIRAFF.

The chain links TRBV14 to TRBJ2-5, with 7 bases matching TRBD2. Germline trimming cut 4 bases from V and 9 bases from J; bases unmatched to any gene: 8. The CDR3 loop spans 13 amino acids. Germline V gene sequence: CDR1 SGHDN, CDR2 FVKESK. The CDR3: CASSPGGRGAQYF. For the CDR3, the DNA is TGTGCCAGCAGCCCCGGGGGGAGAGGGGCCCAGTACTTC.

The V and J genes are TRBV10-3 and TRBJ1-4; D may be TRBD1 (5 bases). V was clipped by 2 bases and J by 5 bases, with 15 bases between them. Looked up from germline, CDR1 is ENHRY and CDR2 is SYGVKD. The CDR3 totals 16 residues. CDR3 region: CAISEGRTLGNEKLFF. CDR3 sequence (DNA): TGTGCCATCAGTGAGGGTCGGACACTGGGAAATGAAAAACTGTTTTTT.

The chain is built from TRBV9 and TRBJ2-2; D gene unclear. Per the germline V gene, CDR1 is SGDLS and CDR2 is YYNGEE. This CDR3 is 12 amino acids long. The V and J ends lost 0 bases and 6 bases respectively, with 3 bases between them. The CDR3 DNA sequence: TGTGCCAGCAGCGTAGCTCCCGGGGAGCTGTTTTTT. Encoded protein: CASSVAPGELFF.

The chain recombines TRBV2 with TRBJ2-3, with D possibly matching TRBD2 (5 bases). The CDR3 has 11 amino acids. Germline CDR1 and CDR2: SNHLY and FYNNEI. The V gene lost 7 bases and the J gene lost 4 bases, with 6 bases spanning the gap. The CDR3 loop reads CASTRADTQYF. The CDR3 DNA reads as TGTGCCAGCACGAGGGCAGATACGCAGTATTTT.

The chain's CDR3 is CASSSASTYEQYF. The CDR3 coding sequence is TGTGCCAGCAGTTCTGCGAGTACCTACGAGCAGTACTTC. This chain uses TRBV27 with TRBJ2-7; no clear D gene. The length of the CDR3 is 13 residues. V was trimmed by 4 bases and J by 2 bases, leaving 9 bases between them. Germline V gene sequence: CDR1 MNHEY, CDR2 SMNVEV (reference sequence).

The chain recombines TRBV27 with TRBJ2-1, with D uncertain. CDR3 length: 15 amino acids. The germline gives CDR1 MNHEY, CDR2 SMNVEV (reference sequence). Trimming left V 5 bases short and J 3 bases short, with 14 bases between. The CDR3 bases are TGTGCCAGCAGTCTCACTCTTGGTGGCTACAATGAGCAGTTCTTC. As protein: CASSLTLGGYNEQFF.

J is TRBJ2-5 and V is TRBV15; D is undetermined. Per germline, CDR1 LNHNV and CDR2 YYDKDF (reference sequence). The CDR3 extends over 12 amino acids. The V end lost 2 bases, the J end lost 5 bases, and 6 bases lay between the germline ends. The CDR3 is CATSRMEETQYF. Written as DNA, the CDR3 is TGTGCCACCAGCAGAATGGAGGAGACCCAGTACTTC.

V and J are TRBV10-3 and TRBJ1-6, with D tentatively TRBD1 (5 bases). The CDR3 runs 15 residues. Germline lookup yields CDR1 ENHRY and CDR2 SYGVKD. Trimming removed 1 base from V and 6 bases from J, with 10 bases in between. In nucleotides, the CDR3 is TGTGCCATCAGTGAGTGGGACCGCGGTAATTCACCCCTCCACTTT. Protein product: CAISEWDRGNSPLHF.

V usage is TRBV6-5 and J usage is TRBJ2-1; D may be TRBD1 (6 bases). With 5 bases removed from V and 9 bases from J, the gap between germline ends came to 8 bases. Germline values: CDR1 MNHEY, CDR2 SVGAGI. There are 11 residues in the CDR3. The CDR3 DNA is TGTGCCAGCAGTACAGGGACTGAGCAGTTCTTC. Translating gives CASSTGTEQFF.

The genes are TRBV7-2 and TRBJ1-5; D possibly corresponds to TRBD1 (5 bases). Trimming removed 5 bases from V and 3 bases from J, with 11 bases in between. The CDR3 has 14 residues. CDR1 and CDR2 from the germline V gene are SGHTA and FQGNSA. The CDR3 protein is CASSPDSSNQPQHF. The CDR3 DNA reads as TGTGCCAGCAGCCCAGACAGTTCCAATCAGCCCCAGCATTTT. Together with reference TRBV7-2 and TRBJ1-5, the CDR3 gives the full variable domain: GAGVSQSPSNKVTEKGKDVELRCDPISGHTALYWYRQSLGQGLEFLIYFQGNSAPDKSGLPSDRFSAERTGGSVSTLTIQRTQQEDSAVYLCASSPDSSNQPQHFGDGTRLSIL.

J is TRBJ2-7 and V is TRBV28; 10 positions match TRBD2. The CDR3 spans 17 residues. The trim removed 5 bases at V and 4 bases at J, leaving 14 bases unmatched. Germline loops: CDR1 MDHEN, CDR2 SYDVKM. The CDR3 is CASSLLLGTSDLYEQYF. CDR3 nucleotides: TGTGCCAGCAGTCTTCTTTTGGGGACTAGCGACTTATACGAGCAGTACTTC. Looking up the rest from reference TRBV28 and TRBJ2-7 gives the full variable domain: DVKVTQSSRYLVKRTGEKVFLECVQDMDHENMFWYRQDPGLGLRLIYFSYDVKMKEKGDIPEGYSVSREKKERFSLILESASTNQTSMYLCASSLLLGTSDLYEQYFGPGTRLTVT.

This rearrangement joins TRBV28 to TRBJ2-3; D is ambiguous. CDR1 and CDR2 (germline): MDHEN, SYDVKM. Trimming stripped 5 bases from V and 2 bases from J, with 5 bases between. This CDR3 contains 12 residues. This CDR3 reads CASSIDTDTQYF. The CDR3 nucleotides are TGTGCCAGCAGTATCGACACAGATACGCAGTATTTT.

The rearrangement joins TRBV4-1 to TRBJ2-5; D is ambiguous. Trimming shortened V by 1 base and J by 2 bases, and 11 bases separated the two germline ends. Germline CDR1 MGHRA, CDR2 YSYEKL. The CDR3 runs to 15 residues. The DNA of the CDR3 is TGCGCCAGCAGCCAAGTTTGGGCAGGACAAGAGACCCAGTACTTC. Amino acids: CASSQVWAGQETQYF.

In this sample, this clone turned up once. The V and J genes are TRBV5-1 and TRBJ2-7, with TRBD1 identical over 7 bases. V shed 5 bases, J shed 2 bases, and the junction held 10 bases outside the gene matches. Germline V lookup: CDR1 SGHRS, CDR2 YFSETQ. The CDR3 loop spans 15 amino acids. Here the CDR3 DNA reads TGCGCCAGCAGACCGCCGGGACAGCGGACCTACGAGCAGTACTTC. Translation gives CASRPPGQRTYEQYF.

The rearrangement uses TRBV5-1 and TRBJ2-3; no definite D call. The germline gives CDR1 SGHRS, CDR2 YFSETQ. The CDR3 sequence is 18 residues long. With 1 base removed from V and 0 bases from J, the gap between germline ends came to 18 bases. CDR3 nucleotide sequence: TGCGCCAGCAGCTTGAGATTGGCCGGAGCCCGGAGCACAGATACGCAGTATTTT. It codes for CASSLRLAGARSTDTQYF.

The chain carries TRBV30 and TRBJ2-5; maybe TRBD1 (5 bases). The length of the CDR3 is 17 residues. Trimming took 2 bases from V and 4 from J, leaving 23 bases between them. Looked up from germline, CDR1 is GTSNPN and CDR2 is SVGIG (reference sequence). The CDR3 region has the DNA TGTGCCTGGAGTTTCAGTTTAGGGGCCCCCAAGGGAGAGACCCAGTACTTC. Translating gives CAWSFSLGAPKGETQYF.

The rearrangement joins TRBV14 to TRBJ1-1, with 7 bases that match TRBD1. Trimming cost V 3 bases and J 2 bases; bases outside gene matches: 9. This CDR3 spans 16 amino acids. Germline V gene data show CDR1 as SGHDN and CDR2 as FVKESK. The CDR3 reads CASSQTGSLSNTEAFF. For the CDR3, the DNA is TGTGCCAGCAGCCAGACAGGGAGCCTGAGTAACACTGAAGCTTTCTTT. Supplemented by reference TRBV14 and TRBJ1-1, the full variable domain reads EAGVTQFPSHSVIEKGQTVTLRCDPISGHDNLYWYRRVMGKEIKFLLHFVKESKQDESGMPNNRFLAERTGGTYSTLKVQPAELEDSGVYFCASSQTGSLSNTEAFFGQGTRLTVV.